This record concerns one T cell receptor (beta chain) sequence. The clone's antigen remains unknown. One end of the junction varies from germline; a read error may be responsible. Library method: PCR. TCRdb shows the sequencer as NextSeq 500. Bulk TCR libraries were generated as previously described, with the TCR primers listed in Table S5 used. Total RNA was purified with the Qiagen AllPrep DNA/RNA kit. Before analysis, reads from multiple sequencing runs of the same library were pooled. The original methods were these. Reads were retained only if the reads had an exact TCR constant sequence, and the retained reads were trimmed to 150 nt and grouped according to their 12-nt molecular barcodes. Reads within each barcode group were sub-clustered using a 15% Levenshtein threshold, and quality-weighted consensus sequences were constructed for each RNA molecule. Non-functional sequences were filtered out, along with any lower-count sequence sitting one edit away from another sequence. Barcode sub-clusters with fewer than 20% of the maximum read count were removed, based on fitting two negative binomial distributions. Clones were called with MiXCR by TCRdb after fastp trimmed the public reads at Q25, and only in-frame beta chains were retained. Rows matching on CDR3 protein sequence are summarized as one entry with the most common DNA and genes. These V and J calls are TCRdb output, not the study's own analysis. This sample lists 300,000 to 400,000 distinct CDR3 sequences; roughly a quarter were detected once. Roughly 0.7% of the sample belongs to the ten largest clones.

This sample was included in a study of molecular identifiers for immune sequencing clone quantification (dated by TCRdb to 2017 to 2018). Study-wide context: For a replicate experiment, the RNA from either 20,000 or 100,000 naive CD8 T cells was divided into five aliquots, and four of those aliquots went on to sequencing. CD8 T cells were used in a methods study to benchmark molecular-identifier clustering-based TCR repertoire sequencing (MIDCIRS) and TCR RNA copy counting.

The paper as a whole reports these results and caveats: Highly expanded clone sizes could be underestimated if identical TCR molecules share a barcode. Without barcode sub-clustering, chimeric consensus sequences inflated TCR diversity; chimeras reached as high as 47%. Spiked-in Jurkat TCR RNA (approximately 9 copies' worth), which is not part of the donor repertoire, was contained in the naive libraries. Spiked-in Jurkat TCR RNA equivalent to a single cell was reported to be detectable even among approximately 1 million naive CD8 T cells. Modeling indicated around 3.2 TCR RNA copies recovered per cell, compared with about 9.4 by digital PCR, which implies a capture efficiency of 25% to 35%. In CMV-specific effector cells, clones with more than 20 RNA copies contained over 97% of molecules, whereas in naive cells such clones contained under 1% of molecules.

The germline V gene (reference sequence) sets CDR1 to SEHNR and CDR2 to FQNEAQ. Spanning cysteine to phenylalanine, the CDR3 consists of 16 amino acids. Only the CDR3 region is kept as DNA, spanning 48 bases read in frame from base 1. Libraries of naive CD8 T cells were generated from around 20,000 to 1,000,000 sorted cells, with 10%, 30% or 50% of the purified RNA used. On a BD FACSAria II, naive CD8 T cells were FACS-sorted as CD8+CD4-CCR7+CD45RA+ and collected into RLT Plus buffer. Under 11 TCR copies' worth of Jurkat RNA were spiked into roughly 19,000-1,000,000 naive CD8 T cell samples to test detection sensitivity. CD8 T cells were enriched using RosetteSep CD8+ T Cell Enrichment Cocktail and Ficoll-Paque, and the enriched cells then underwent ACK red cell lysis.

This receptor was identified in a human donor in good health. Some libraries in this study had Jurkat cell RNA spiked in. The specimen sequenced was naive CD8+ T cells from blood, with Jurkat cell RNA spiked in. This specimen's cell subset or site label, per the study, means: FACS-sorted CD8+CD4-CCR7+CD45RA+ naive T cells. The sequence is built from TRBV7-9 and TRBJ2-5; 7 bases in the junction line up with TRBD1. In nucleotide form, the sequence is TGTGCCGGCAGTCCCCCAAACCGGGACAGCCAAGAGACCCAGTACTTC. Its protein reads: CAGSPPNRDSQETQYF.